These 26 T cell receptor beta chains came from one sample sequenced in a study of identical twins. TCRdb re-called the 5' RACE reads through MiXCR, storing one row per CDR3 protein. Among approximately 240,000 distinct CDR3 sequences, over 12% were seen once, and the ten largest hold 8.5% to 10%. Sequenced sample: memory (CD45RO+) T cells sorted from blood. These receptors all come from a woman younger than 30 in good health.

The V gene is TRBV4-1, the J gene TRBJ1-5; possibly TRBD1 for D (5 bases). The V end was cut by 3 bases, the J end by 5 bases, with 17 bases between. Per the germline V gene, CDR1 is MGHRA and CDR2 is YSYEKL. This CDR3 contains 16 residues. DNA for the CDR3: TGCGCCAGCAGCCACCCCGGGGCCGATGGGGATCAGCCCCAGCATTTT. It codes for CASSHPGADGDQPQHF.

This chain links TRBV28 with TRBJ1-2, with D tentatively TRBD1 (5 bases). CDR3 length equals 14 residues. Trimming shortened V by 6 bases and J by 8 bases, and 19 bases separated the two germline ends. CDR1 is MDHEN and CDR2 is SYDVKM in the germline V gene. The CDR3 here is CASSQPGTLQGYTF. CDR3 coding DNA: TGTGCCAGCAGCCAACCCGGGACCCTCCAGGGCTACACCTTC.

The V call is TRBV5-1, the J call TRBJ2-1; 9 bases agree with TRBD2. The germline V gene has CDR1 SGHRS and CDR2 YFSETQ. The CDR3 runs to 17 residues. V lost 5 bases and J lost 7; bases outside the gene matches: 16. The DNA of the CDR3 is TGCGCCAGCAGTAACCTCGCGGGGGGGCATTCGATGAATGAGCAGTTCTTC. Amino acid sequence: CASSNLAGGHSMNEQFF.

This chain connects TRBV5-1 to TRBJ1-5; D perhaps matches TRBD1 (6 bases). The ends were cut back, 4 bases at V and 7 bases at J, with 15 bases in the middle. CDR3 length: 14 residues. Germline CDR1 and CDR2: SGHRS and YFSETQ. The CDR3 sequence is CASSPQGIGQPQHF. CDR3 in DNA: TGCGCCAGCAGCCCGCAGGGGATTGGGCAGCCCCAGCATTTT.

The J gene is TRBJ1-3, the V gene TRBV5-6; no reliable D call. V shed 1 base and J shed 4 bases, with 6 bases lying between them. Germline CDR1 SGHDT, CDR2 YYEEEE. The CDR3 runs 13 residues. The CDR3 nucleotides read TGTGCCAGCAGCTTGTGGGTCGGAAACACCATATATTTT. It is translated as CASSLWVGNTIYF.

This clonotype came up a few times. The chain joins TRBV20-1 to TRBJ2-3; TRBD2 aligns across 11 bases. The germline V gene encodes CDR1 DFQATT and CDR2 SNEGSKA (reference sequence). The CDR3 runs 15 residues. V lost 5 bases to trimming and J lost 2 bases; unmatched junction nucleotides: 6. In DNA, the CDR3 is TGCAGTGCTCCCTTTAGCGGGGGGGACACAGATACGCAGTATTTT. It yields the protein CSAPFSGGDTDTQYF.

The chain uses TRBV20-1 and TRBJ2-7; the D is unclear. The germline V gene encodes CDR1 DFQATT and CDR2 SNEGSKA (reference sequence). V was pared by 4 bases and J by 1 base, with 5 bases between. This CDR3 region has 11 residues. The CDR3 spells CSAIRSYEQYF. CDR3 sequence (DNA): TGCAGTGCTATACGATCCTACGAGCAGTACTTC.

The CDR3 nucleotides are TGTGCCAGCACACCCGACCGGGGAGAGACCCAGTACTTC. Residues: CASTPDRGETQYF. The V and J genes are TRBV3-1 and TRBJ2-5; D is perhaps TRBD2 (5 bases). CDR1 and CDR2 from the germline V gene are LGHDT and YNNKEL (reference sequence). V lost 7 bases, J lost 4 bases, and 13 bases lay in between. The CDR3 has 13 residues.

Only a few counts were recorded for this clonotype. The genes are TRBV19 and TRBJ2-3; 8 bases are a match to TRBD2. This CDR3 spans 16 amino acids. With 5 bases clipped from V and 3 bases from J, the junction kept 10 bases outside the gene matches. Germline loops: CDR1 LNHDA, CDR2 SQIVND (reference sequence). The CDR3 region has the DNA TGTGCCAGTAGTCCGCGTTCGGCGGGGGGTACAGATACGCAGTATTTT. Protein product: CASSPRSAGGTDTQYF. Combining the CDR3 with reference TRBV19 and TRBJ2-3 gives the whole variable domain DGGITQSPKYLFRKEGQNVTLSCEQNLNHDAMYWYRQDPGQGLRLIYYSQIVNDFQKGDIAEGYSVSREKKESFPLTVTSAQKNPTAFYLCASSPRSAGGTDTQYFGPGTRLTVL.

This clonotype was seen repeatedly, ten times or more. The chain combines TRBV11-2 with TRBJ2-6; maybe TRBD1 (5 bases). Germline CDR1 reads SGHAT; CDR2 reads FQNNGV. The CDR3 sequence is 19 residues long. With 5 bases removed from V and 0 bases from J, the gap between germline ends came to 20 bases. Here the CDR3 DNA reads TGTGCCAGCAGCCTCCTCTTAGGGCAGGGCAACTCTGGGGCCAACGTCCTGACTTTC. Translating it yields CASSLLLGQGNSGANVLTF.

This clonotype came up many times. J is TRBJ2-7 and V is TRBV20-1, with D possibly being TRBD2 (6 bases). CDR3 length: 14 residues. The V gene lost 3 bases and the J gene lost 9 bases, with 21 bases spanning the gap. Germline V gene sequence: CDR1 DFQATT, CDR2 SNEGSKA (reference sequence). The CDR3 region has the DNA TGCAGTGCTAGCCCATCTCGACTAGTCTCTTCGCAGTACTTC. This sequence encodes CSASPSRLVSSQYF.

This clonotype has more than one count but fewer than ten. The rearrangement uses TRBV5-1 and TRBJ2-5; tentatively, D is TRBD2 (7 bases). CDR1 is SGHRS, CDR2 YFSETQ, per germline. This CDR3 contains 14 residues. V was shortened by 4 bases and J by 5 bases, with 15 bases between the two germline ends. The CDR3 here is CASSPGHGGETQYF. As DNA, the CDR3 is TGCGCCAGCAGCCCGGGACACGGGGGGGAGACCCAGTACTTC.

The chain has TRBV25-1 and TRBJ2-1; D is unclear. V was shortened by 3 bases and J by 2 bases, with 20 bases between the two germline ends. The CDR3 consists of 18 residues. Germline lookup yields CDR1 MGHDK and CDR2 SYGVNS. As DNA, the CDR3 is TGTGCCAGCAGTGATACGTCCTCTTCCCGCCGGGCCTACAATGAGCAGTTCTTC. This codes for CASSDTSSSRRAYNEQFF.

This clonotype turned up a few times. J is TRBJ2-1 and V is TRBV12-3 or TRBV12-4; 12 bases line up with TRBD2. The CDR3 totals 17 residues. The V gene end was trimmed by 5 bases and the J gene end by 6 bases; junction bases not matched to a gene: 11. The CDR3 nucleotides read TGTGCCAGCAGTCCGACTAGCGGGAGTGGTCCCGGCAATGAGCAGTTCTTC. It yields the protein CASSPTSGSGPGNEQFF.

This clonotype was seen ten or more times. This chain joins TRBV10-3 and TRBJ2-1; tentatively, D is TRBD2 (5 bases). This CDR3 region has 11 residues. Trimming left V 6 bases short and J 8 bases short, with 8 bases between. CDR1 and CDR2 from the germline V gene are ENHRY and SYGVKD. CDR3 DNA sequence: TGTGCCATCAGCACTAGAGATGAGCAGTTCTTC. Amino acid sequence: CAISTRDEQFF.

The genes are TRBV6-1 and TRBJ2-5, with 8 bases identical to TRBD1. CDR1 is MNHNS, CDR2 SASEGT, per germline. Germline trimming cut 1 base from V and 5 bases from J; bases unmatched to any gene: 6. CDR3 length: 15 residues. CDR3 sequence (DNA): TGTGCCAGCAGTGAAGAAGGGACAGGCTGGGAGACCCAGTACTTC. Amino acids: CASSEEGTGWETQYF.

In this sample, this clonotype turned up many times. The CDR3 spells CASSEEGTYNEQFF. In nucleotides, the CDR3 is TGCGCCAGCAGCGAGGAGGGAACCTACAATGAGCAGTTCTTC. The chain employs TRBV5-1 and TRBJ2-1; D perhaps matches TRBD2 (6 bases). This CDR3 contains 14 residues. V was pared by 4 bases and J by 2 bases, with 10 bases between. Per the germline V gene, CDR1 is SGHRS and CDR2 is YFSETQ.

The CDR3 DNA is TGTGCCATCAGTGTTTCCGGGACCACCTACGAGCAGTACTTC. Protein: CAISVSGTTYEQYF. The chain combines TRBV10-3 with TRBJ2-7, with D perhaps assigned TRBD1 or TRBD2 (5 bases each). Trimming cost V 4 bases and J 2 bases, with 12 bases left between them. This CDR3 is 14 amino acids long. Germline assignment: CDR1 ENHRY and CDR2 SYGVKD.

This clonotype was counted many times. The chain joins TRBV6-5 to TRBJ2-3; 9 bases are shared with TRBD1. The CDR3 extends over 18 amino acids. Germline CDR1 MNHEY, CDR2 SVGAGI. V lost 0 bases, J lost 2 bases, and 9 bases stayed unmatched. CDR3: CASSYSGQGRAHTDTQYF. CDR3 DNA sequence: TGTGCCAGCAGTTACTCGGGACAGGGAAGGGCTCACACAGATACGCAGTATTTT.

The chain has TRBV20-1 and TRBJ1-2; weak D call: TRBD1 (5 bases). With 0 bases removed from V and 8 bases from J, the gap between germline ends came to 16 bases. The germline CDR1 and CDR2 sequences are DFQATT and SNEGSKA (reference sequence). The CDR3 spans 14 residues. For the CDR3, the DNA is TGCAGTGCTAGAGAGCTCGCAGGGCTTCGGGGCTACACCTTC. This codes for CSARELAGLRGYTF.

Only a few counts were recorded for this clonotype. The gene calls are TRBV3-1 and TRBJ2-2; weak D call: TRBD2 (5 bases). Germline V gives CDR1 LGHDT, CDR2 YNNKEL (reference sequence). Deletions cut 1 base from V and 4 bases from J, with 7 bases between. This CDR3 spans 14 amino acids. The CDR3 is CASSQGEGTGELFF. In nucleotides, the CDR3 is TGTGCCAGCAGCCAAGGCGAGGGCACCGGGGAGCTGTTTTTT.

The V call is TRBV10-3, the J call TRBJ1-1; D perhaps matches TRBD1 (6 bases). Between the trimmed V and J ends, which lost 7 bases and 2 bases, there was a span of 14 bases. Germline values: CDR1 ENHRY, CDR2 SYGVKD. The CDR3 runs to 14 residues. The CDR3 DNA reads TGTGCCATCAAGGTGGGGGCCAAAAACACTGAAGCTTTCTTT. Encoded protein: CAIKVGAKNTEAFF.

This clonotype was seen many times. The CDR3 DNA reads TGCGCCAGCAGCCCCGGACAGCTTCGCACAGATACGCAGTATTTT. Its protein product is CASSPGQLRTDTQYF. The gene calls are TRBV5-1 and TRBJ2-3; TRBD1 might be the D (6 bases). Trimming stripped 4 bases from V and 1 base from J, with 13 bases between. This CDR3 has 15 residues. Germline CDR1 and CDR2: SGHRS and YFSETQ.

This clonotype has just a few counts. The CDR3 DNA follows: TGTGCCAGCAGCTCTCTGGAGAGCTCCTACAATGAGCAGTTCTTC. This encodes CASSSLESSYNEQFF. The chain links TRBV13 to TRBJ2-1; D uncertain. In germline, CDR1 is PRHDT, CDR2 FYEKMQ (reference sequence). The CDR3 sequence is 15 residues long. V was cut by 4 bases and J by 0 bases, with 10 bases left in between. The full variable domain, completed using reference TRBV13 and TRBJ2-1, is AAGVIQSPRHLIKEKRETATLKCYPIPRHDTVYWYQQGPGQDPQFLISFYEKMQSDKGSIPDRFSAQQFSDYHSELNMSSLELGDSALYFCASSSLESSYNEQFFGPGTRLTVL.

This clonotype was counted between two and nine times. The V gene is TRBV20-1, the J gene TRBJ1-2; D is uncertain. This CDR3 is built from 11 residues. Germline values: CDR1 DFQATT, CDR2 SNEGSKA (reference sequence). The V gene lost 1 base and the J gene lost 6 bases, with 6 bases spanning the gap. Written as DNA, the CDR3 is TGCAGTGCTAGAGGCTACCATGGCTACACCTTC. Translation: CSARGYHGYTF.

This rearrangement joins TRBV6-5 to TRBJ1-1, with D uncertain. Germline lookup yields CDR1 MNHEY and CDR2 SVGAGI. V shed 2 bases and J shed 1 base, with 5 bases lying between them. The CDR3 consists of 13 residues. The CDR3 nucleotides are TGTGCCAGCAGTTACGGGCAGAACACTGAAGCTTTCTTT. This codes for CASSYGQNTEAFF.